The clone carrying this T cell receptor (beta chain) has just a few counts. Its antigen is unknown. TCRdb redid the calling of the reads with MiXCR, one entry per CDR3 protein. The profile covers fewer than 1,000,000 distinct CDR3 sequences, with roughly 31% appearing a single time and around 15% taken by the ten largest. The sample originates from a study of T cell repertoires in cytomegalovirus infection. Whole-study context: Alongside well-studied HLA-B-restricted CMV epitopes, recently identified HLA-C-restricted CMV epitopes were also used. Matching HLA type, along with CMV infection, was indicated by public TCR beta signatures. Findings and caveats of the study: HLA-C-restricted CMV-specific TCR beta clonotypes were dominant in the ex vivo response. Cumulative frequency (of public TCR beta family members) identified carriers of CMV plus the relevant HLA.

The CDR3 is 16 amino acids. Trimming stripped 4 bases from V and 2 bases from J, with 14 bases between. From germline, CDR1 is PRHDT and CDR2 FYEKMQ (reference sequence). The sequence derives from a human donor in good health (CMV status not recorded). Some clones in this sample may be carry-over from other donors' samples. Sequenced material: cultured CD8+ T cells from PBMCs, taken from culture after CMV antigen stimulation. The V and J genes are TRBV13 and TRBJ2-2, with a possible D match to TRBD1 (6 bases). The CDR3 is CASSSLPGTNTGELFF. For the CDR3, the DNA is TGTGCCAGCAGCTCCTTACCTGGGACAAACACCGGGGAGCTGTTTTTT.